This T cell receptor beta chain was documented in a study of OX40 agonist ivuxolimab in advanced cancers. The overall study: Among those enrolled, mean age was approximately 60 years (range roughly 20 to 79) and about 79% were male.

Trimming left V 5 bases short and J 2 bases short, with 19 bases between. CDR1 and CDR2 from the germline V gene are MNHEY and SMNVEV (reference sequence). The CDR3 is 18 residues long. Method: immunoSEQ multiplex PCR; TCRdb's copy keeps in-frame clones and lacks some. The sample yields about 73,000 clones, around 80% seen once. The V gene is TRBV27, the J gene TRBJ1-6, with D possibly matching TRBD1 (5 bases). The sequencing here drew on CD4+ or CD8+ T cells sorted from blood, taken in a trial of the OX40 agonist ivuxolimab. The TCR originated in an adult with an advanced solid tumor such as melanoma, head and neck, liver or kidney cancer. CDR3 protein: CASSPPVGGNTYNSPLHF. The CDR3 DNA follows: TGTGCCAGCAGTCCGCCAGTGGGGGGGAACACCTATAATTCACCCCTCCACTTT.